This T cell receptor beta chain was documented in a study of cytomegalovirus exposure and HLA in healthy donors. Study-level findings and limits: Most of the TCR beta V segments (in an earlier analysis) were productive either about 87% or about 30% of the time. In vitro confirmation showed a few CMV-associated chains to be CMV antigen specific. The study listed some 160 cytomegalovirus-associated TCR beta chains.

With respect to this clone: Its antigen is unidentified.

J gave up 3 bases and V 4 bases, and 6 bases lay outside the gene matches. Per germline, CDR1 SGDLS and CDR2 YYNGEE. The CDR3 loop spans 15 amino acids. The primer mix had 60 Vbeta and 13 Jbeta primers. Data came from immunoSEQ multiplex PCR; TCRdb stores just in-frame clones and leaves some out. The table has roughly 150,000 clones, approximately 80% seen once. Source material: PBMCs. The clonotype was recovered from a man aged 30 to 45 in good health and CMV-seronegative. The chain is built from TRBV9 and TRBJ2-2, with TRBD2 matching over 7 bases. CDR3 protein: CASSLSGTDTGELFF. The CDR3 bases are TGTGCCAGCAGCCTCAGCGGGACGGACACCGGGGAGCTGTTTTTT. The full variable domain, its missing parts supplied by reference TRBV9 and TRBJ2-2, is DSGVTQTPKHLITATGQRVTLRCSPRSGDLSVYWYQQSLDQGLQFLIQYYNGEERAKGNILERFSAQQFPDLHSELNLSSLELGDSALYFCASSLSGTDTGELFFGEGSRLTVL.